The 20 T cell receptor beta chains below were found in one sample sequenced in a study of regulatory T cells in long-lasting Graves disease (dated by TCRdb to 2020 to 2022). In the paper's terms, the time point label means: newly diagnosed GD, antithyroid drugs for less than 3 months. For both TCR sequencing and RNA sequencing, RNA was extracted from PBMCs using TRIzol. Library generation was performed with multiplex PCR. The sample was run on an Illumina HiSeq 4000. iRepertoire HTBI primers and Arm-PCR amplification of CDR3 regions were used to construct TCR beta libraries. TCRdb ran its own pipeline on the public reads, namely fastp trimming at Q25 and MiXCR clone calling, and kept in-frame beta chains. A single entry per CDR3 protein holds the most common genes and DNA from its merged rows. For this sample the table gives 360,000 or so distinct CDR3 sequences, of which about an eighth were detected only once. The ten largest make up 18% of the sample.

This sample was also put to use in a study of T cells in Graves' hyperthyroidism and ophthalmopathy.

The sample consisted of peripheral blood mononuclear cells (PBMCs), taken at new diagnosis, from a patient treated with antithyroid drugs. The receptor set was obtained from a woman aged 18-29 years with Graves disease. Donor details come from another sample of the same person, matched by shared clones.

This clonotype was counted ten times or more. The J gene is TRBJ2-7, the V gene TRBV28, with 11 positions matching TRBD2. Trimming cost V 4 bases and J 0 bases; bases outside gene matches: 8. This CDR3 has 17 residues. CDR1 is MDHEN and CDR2 is SYDVKM in the germline V gene. The chain's CDR3 is CASSSRAGLADSYEQYF. The CDR3 DNA is TGTGCCAGCAGTTCCAGGGCGGGACTAGCGGACTCCTACGAGCAGTACTTC. Variable domain in full (rest from reference TRBV28 and TRBJ2-7): DVKVTQSSRYLVKRTGEKVFLECVQDMDHENMFWYRQDPGLGLRLIYFSYDVKMKEKGDIPEGYSVSREKKERFSLILESASTNQTSMYLCASSSRAGLADSYEQYFGPGTRLTVT.

With respect to this clonotype: A single base separates this from a much larger clone, so it may be a read error. V is TRBV29-1 and J is TRBJ2-1; weak D call: TRBD1 (6 bases). The CDR3 spans 14 residues. Germline loops: CDR1 SQVTM, CDR2 ANQGSEA. The CDR3 here is CSVLTGQSSNEQFF. The CDR3 region has the DNA TGCAGCGTCTTGACTGGACAGTCCTCCAATGAGCAGTTCTTC.

The table lists this clonotype with many counts. The V call is TRBV7-3, the J call TRBJ1-1; 7 bases are shared with TRBD1. V lost 4 bases, J lost 8 bases, and 7 bases stayed unmatched. Germline CDR1 is SGHTA and CDR2 is FQGTGA. The CDR3 consists of 13 residues. DNA for the CDR3: TGTGCCAGCAGCTACGGAGGGGGCAAAGAAGCTTTCTTT. Translation: CASSYGGGKEAFF.

The table lists this clonotype with many counts. The chain has TRBV13 and TRBJ2-1, with D perhaps assigned TRBD1 or TRBD2 (5 bases each). Germline CDR1 PRHDT, CDR2 FYEKMQ (reference sequence). The CDR3 loop spans 11 amino acids. Trimming left V 2 bases short and J 11 bases short, with 7 bases between. The CDR3 DNA follows: TGTGCCAGCAGCTTAAGGGACCAGCAGTTCTTC. Its protein product is CASSLRDQQFF.

This clonotype appeared a single time. A much larger clonotype is one base distant, so this may be a read error. The chain links TRBV4-3 to TRBJ1-4; D ambiguous. The CDR3 spans 15 residues. Germline V lookup: CDR1 LGHNA, CDR2 YSLEER. Trimming pared 4 bases from V and 6 bases from J, leaving 15 bases between. For the CDR3, the DNA is TGCGCCAGCAGCCCCCTGGACCGGTGGGATGAAAAACTGTTTTTT. It encodes CASSPLDRWDEKLFF.

This clonotype was counted many times. The V and J genes are TRBV11-2 and TRBJ2-2; D is unresolved. Looked up from germline, CDR1 is SGHAT and CDR2 is FQNNGV. Trimming removed 4 bases from V and 6 bases from J, with 18 bases in between. The CDR3 is 16 residues long. CDR3 protein: CASSYVPRLVPGELFF. The CDR3 nucleotides are TGTGCCAGCAGCTATGTTCCGCGGTTGGTACCCGGGGAGCTGTTTTTT. Supplemented by reference TRBV11-2 and TRBJ2-2, the full variable domain reads EAGVAQSPRYKIIEKRQSVAFWCNPISGHATLYWYQQILGQGPKLLIQFQNNGVVDDSQLPKDRFSAERLKGVDSTLKIQPAKLEDSAVYLCASSYVPRLVPGELFFGEGSRLTVL.

This clonotype has more than one count but fewer than ten. V usage is TRBV20-1 and J usage is TRBJ2-7, with a weak D call TRBD1 (5 bases). The CDR3 covers 13 residues. V lost 3 bases, J lost 4 bases, and 13 bases lay in between. Germline V gene lookup returns CDR1 DFQATT and CDR2 SNEGSKA (reference sequence). The CDR3 bases are TGCAGTGCTAGCCCCCCAGGGTTATACGAGCAGTACGTC. Its protein product is CSASPPGLYEQYV.

The V call is TRBV6-1, the J call TRBJ2-7; no clear D gene. The CDR3 is 12 amino acids. Germline CDR1 is MNHNS and CDR2 is SASEGT. Trimming shortened V by 3 bases and J by 6 bases, and 9 bases separated the two germline ends. In DNA, the CDR3 is TGTGCCAGCAGTGAGGCCTTACCCGAGCAGTACTTC. Its translation is CASSEALPEQYF.

Only a few counts were recorded for this clonotype. The chain combines TRBV20-1 with TRBJ2-7, with unresolved D. V was pared by 7 bases and J by 1 base, with 8 bases between. The CDR3 length is 11 residues. Germline V gene data show CDR1 as DFQATT and CDR2 as SNEGSKA (reference sequence). For the CDR3, the DNA is TGCAGTGTGTCCGGTTCCTACGAGCAGTACTTC. Amino acid sequence: CSVSGSYEQYF.

CDR3 bases: TGTGCCAGCATTGTAATCCAGTACGTC. Protein: CASIVIQYV. The gene calls are TRBV12-3 or TRBV12-4 and TRBJ2-7; D is unclear. CDR3 size: 9 residues. V was pared by 7 bases and J by 10 bases, with 8 bases between.

This clonotype has a handful of counts. The chain employs TRBV18 and TRBJ2-7; maybe TRBD1 (5 bases). The germline V gene encodes CDR1 KGHSH and CDR2 LQKENI. V shed 6 bases and J shed 1 base, with 13 bases lying between them. The CDR3 extends over 14 amino acids. The CDR3, as DNA: TGTGCCAGCTCCCTAGGGGCAGTTTCCTACGAGCAGTACGTC. Amino acids: CASSLGAVSYEQYV.

V and J are TRBV6-5 and TRBJ2-7, with D unresolved. The germline V and J ends were trimmed by 0 bases and 4 bases, with 7 bases remaining between them. The germline V gene encodes CDR1 MNHEY and CDR2 SVGAGI. The CDR3 has 13 amino acids. The CDR3 is CASSYSYSYEQYV. CDR3 DNA sequence: TGTGCCAGCAGTTACTCGTACTCGTACGAGCAGTACGTC.

This clonotype was seen more than once but under ten times. In DNA, the CDR3 is TGTGCCATCACCGTGGGACTTCAGGGGGACAATGAGCAGTTCTTC. It translates to CAITVGLQGDNEQFF. V and J are TRBV10-3 and TRBJ2-1, with D perhaps TRBD1 (7 bases). The germline V gene has CDR1 ENHRY and CDR2 SYGVKD. The CDR3 length is 15 residues. The V end lost 7 bases, the J end lost 5 bases, and 18 bases lay between the germline ends.

This clonotype was seen ten or more times. The chain has TRBV12-3 or TRBV12-4 and TRBJ2-3; TRBD2 agrees at 8 bases. The length of the CDR3 is 16 residues. V gave up 5 bases and J gave up 2 bases; unmatched junction bases: 9. The CDR3 DNA follows: TGTGCCAGCAGTCCCGGGACTAGAGGACACACAGATACGCAGTATTTT. Amino acid sequence: CASSPGTRGHTDTQYF.

This clonotype was detected ten times or more. The genes are TRBV5-1 and TRBJ1-4; a weak D match, TRBD1 (6 bases). In germline, CDR1 is SGHRS, CDR2 YFSETQ. Trimming removed 5 bases from V and 8 bases from J, with 19 bases in between. The CDR3 contains 15 residues. The CDR3 is CASRGQNGYLEKLFF. The DNA for the CDR3 is TGCGCCAGCAGAGGACAGAACGGTTATTTGGAAAAACTGTTTTTT.

CDR3 sequence reads: CASTVQLLGGGRETQYF. Written as DNA, the CDR3 is TGTGCCAGCACCGTCCAGTTGCTAGGGGGAGGTCGAGAGACCCAGTACTTC. The chain carries TRBV12-3 or TRBV12-4 and TRBJ2-5; D could derive from TRBD1 or TRBD2 (6 bases each). The CDR3 length is 17 residues. Trimming took 7 bases from V and 4 from J, leaving 25 bases between them.

The chain recombines TRBV20-1 with TRBJ2-7; TRBD2 matches 9 bases. Germline trimming cut 6 bases from V and 4 bases from J; bases unmatched to any gene: 10. Germline V gene sequence: CDR1 DFQATT, CDR2 SNEGSKA (reference sequence). The CDR3 extends over 14 amino acids. The CDR3 region has the DNA TGCAGTGCGAACGCCGGGACTAGCAATTACGAGCAGTACTTC. Translated, it gives CSANAGTSNYEQYF.

This clonotype was observed a few times. The chain joins TRBV7-2 to TRBJ2-7; 8 nucleotides line up with TRBD2. The junction had 7 bases not matched to a gene; V was cut back by 1 base and J by 5 bases. The length of the CDR3 is 15 residues. CDR1 is SGHTA and CDR2 is FQGNSA in the germline V gene. The chain's CDR3 is CASSLDGTRIDEQYF. DNA of the CDR3: TGTGCCAGCAGCTTAGACGGGACTAGGATTGACGAGCAGTACTTC.

About this clonotype itself: Possible read error: a much larger clone is one base away. The chain uses TRBV6-5 and TRBJ1-2; D unclear. The CDR3 contains 15 residues. In germline, CDR1 is MNHEY, CDR2 SVGAGI. CDR3 coding DNA: TGTGCCAGCAGTCACTCGATGAGGAGGGCCGATGGCTACACCTTC. Amino acid sequence: CASSHSMRRADGYTF.

This clonotype was seen many times. The chain joins TRBV11-2 to TRBJ1-1, with D possibly being TRBD1 (5 bases). V was shortened by 5 bases and J by 9 bases, with 19 bases between the two germline ends. CDR1 and CDR2 from the germline V gene are SGHAT and FQNNGV. The CDR3 contains 14 residues. The CDR3 sequence: CASSRPNTGGKAFF. Here the CDR3 DNA reads TGTGCCAGCAGCAGGCCAAATACCGGGGGGAAAGCTTTCTTT.